The clone carrying this T cell receptor beta chain was seen only a few times. This sample was taken from a study of OX40 agonist ivuxolimab in advanced cancers. Whole-study context: The mean age was about 61 years, ranging from 23 to 79, with about 87% of participants male.

Profiling relied on immunoSEQ multiplex PCR, and the TCRdb table lists in-frame clones only, not all of them. The table records 25,000 to 35,000 clones, approximately 84% of them present only once. CDR1 is DFQATT and CDR2 is SNEGSKA in the germline V gene (reference sequence). The germline V and J ends were trimmed by 3 bases and 8 bases, with 10 bases remaining between them. The CDR3 is 11 amino acids. Sequencing was performed on CD4+ or CD8+ T cells sorted from blood, taken in a trial of the OX40 agonist ivuxolimab. The sequence derives from an adult with an advanced solid tumor such as melanoma, head and neck, liver or kidney cancer. The J gene is TRBJ1-1, the V gene TRBV20-1; possibly TRBD1 for D (6 bases). The CDR3 nucleotides are TGCAGTGCTAGGACCCAGGGGGAAGCTTTCTTT. Amino acid sequence: CSARTQGEAFF.